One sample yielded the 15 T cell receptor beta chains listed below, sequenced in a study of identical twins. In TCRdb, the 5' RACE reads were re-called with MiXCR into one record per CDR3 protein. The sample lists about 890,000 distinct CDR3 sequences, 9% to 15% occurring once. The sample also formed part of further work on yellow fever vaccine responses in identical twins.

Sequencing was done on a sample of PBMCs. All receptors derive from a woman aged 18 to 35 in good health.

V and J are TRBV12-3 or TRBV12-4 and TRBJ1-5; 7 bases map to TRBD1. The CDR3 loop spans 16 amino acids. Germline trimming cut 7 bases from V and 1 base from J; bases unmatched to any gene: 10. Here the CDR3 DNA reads TGTGCCAGCACCTGGGGACAGCACATAAGCAATCAGCCCCAGCATTTT. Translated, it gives CASTWGQHISNQPQHF.

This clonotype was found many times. The CDR3 loop reads CASSHVMETQYF. Here the CDR3 DNA reads TGTGCCAGCAGCCACGTGATGGAGACCCAGTACTTC. The J gene is TRBJ2-5, the V gene TRBV3-1; D is uncertain. The germline V and J ends were trimmed by 3 bases and 5 bases, with 7 bases remaining between them. Germline CDR1 LGHDT, CDR2 YNNKEL (reference sequence). This CDR3 region has 12 residues.

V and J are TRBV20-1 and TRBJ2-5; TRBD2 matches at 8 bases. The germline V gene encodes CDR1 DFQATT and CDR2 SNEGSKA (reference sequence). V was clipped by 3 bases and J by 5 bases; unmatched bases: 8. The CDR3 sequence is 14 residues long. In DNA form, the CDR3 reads TGCAGTGCTAGGGAAGCTAGCGGGTGGGAGACCCAGTACTTC. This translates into CSAREASGWETQYF.

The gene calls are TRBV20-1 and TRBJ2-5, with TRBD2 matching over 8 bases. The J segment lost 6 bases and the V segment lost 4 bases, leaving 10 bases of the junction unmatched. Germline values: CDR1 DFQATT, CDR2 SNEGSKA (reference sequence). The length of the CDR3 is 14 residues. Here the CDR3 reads CSATPGSGGKTQYF. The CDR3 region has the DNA TGCAGTGCTACCCCGGGAAGCGGGGGAAAGACCCAGTACTTC.

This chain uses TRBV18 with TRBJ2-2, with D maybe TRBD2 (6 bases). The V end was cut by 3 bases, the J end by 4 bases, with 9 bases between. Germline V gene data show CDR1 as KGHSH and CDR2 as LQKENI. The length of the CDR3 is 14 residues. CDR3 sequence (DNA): TGTGCCAGCTCACCCCTAGCGACCACCGGGGAGCTGTTTTTT. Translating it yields CASSPLATTGELFF.

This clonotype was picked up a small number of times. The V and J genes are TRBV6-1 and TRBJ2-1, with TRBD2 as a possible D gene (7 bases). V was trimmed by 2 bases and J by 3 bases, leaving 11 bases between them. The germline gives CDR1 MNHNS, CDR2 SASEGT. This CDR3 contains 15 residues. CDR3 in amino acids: CASSEPGGNYNEQFF. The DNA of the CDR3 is TGTGCCAGCAGTGAACCGGGGGGCAACTACAATGAGCAGTTCTTC.

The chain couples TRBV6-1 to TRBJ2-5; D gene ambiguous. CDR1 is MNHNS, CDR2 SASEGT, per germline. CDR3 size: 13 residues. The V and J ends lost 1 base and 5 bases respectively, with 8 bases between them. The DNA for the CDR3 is TGTGCCAGCAGTGAAGGACCCTATGAGACCCAGTACTTC. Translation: CASSEGPYETQYF.

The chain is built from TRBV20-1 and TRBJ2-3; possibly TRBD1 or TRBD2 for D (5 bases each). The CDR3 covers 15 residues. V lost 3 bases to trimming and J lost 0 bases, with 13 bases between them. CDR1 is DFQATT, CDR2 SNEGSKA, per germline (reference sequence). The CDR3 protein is CSASGAIRSTDTQYF. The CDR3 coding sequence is TGCAGTGCTAGCGGGGCAATCAGAAGCACAGATACGCAGTATTTT.

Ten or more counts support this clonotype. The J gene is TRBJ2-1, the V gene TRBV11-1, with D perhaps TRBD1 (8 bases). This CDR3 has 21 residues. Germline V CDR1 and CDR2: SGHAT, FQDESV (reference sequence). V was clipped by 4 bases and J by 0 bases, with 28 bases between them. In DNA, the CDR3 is TGTGCCAGCAGCTGGGGGGGGGGTAAACGCCGACAGGGGAGCTCCTACAATGAGCAGTTCTTC. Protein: CASSWGGGKRRQGSSYNEQFF. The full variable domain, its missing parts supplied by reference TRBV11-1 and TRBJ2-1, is EAEVAQSPRYKITEKSQAVAFWCDPISGHATLYWYRQILGQGPELLVQFQDESVVDDSQLPKDRFSAERLKGVDSTLKIQPAELGDSAMYLCASSWGGGKRRQGSSYNEQFFGPGTRLTVL.

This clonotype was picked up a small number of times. The CDR3 spells CASRKGDFSYNEQFF. CDR3 nucleotide sequence: TGCGCCAGCAGAAAGGGGGACTTCTCCTACAATGAGCAGTTCTTC. The chain joins TRBV4-1 to TRBJ2-1; D might be TRBD1 or TRBD2, each matching 6 bases. With 6 bases removed from V and 0 bases from J, the gap between germline ends came to 12 bases. Germline V gene lookup returns CDR1 MGHRA and CDR2 YSYEKL. The CDR3 is made up of 15 amino acids.

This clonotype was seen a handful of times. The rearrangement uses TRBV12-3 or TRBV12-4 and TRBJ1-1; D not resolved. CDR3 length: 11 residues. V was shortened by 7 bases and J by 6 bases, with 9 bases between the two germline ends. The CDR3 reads CASTRMAEAFF. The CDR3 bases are TGTGCCAGCACCAGGATGGCTGAAGCTTTCTTT.

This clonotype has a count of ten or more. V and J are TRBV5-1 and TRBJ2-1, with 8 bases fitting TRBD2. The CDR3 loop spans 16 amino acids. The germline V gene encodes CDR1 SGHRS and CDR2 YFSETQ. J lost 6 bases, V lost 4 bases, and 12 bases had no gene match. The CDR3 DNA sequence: TGCGCCAGCAGCCCTTTAGAAAGCGGGAGTGTCAATGAGCAGTTCTTC. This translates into CASSPLESGSVNEQFF.

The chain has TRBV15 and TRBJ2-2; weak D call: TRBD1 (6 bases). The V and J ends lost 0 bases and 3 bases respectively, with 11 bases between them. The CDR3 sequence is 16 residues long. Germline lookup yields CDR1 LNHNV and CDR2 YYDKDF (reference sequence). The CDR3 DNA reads TGTGCCACCAGCAGAGATCCGGCAGGGGACACCGGGGAGCTGTTTTTT. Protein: CATSRDPAGDTGELFF.

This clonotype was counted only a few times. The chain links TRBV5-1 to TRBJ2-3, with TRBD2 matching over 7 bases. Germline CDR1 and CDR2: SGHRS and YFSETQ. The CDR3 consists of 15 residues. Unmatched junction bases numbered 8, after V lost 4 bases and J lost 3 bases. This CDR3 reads CASSRGVPLTDTQYF. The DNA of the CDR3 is TGCGCCAGCAGCCGGGGGGTACCCTTGACAGATACGCAGTATTTT.

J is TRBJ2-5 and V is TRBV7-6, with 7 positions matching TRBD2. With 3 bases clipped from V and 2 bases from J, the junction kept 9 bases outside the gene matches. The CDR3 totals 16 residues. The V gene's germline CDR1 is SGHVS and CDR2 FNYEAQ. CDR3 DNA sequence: TGTGCCAGCAGCTTCTCTGCGGGGGTATCGCAAGAGACCCAGTACTTC. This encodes CASSFSAGVSQETQYF.